This T cell receptor (beta chain) was captured in a study of OX40 agonist ivuxolimab in advanced cancers. Study background: Of mixed ages from about 23 to 85 and averaging approximately 60 years, the group was roughly 83% male. Study-level findings and limits: Normalized T-cell clonal expansion was also low in a subset of nonresponders.

A note on this clone: Its antigen remains unknown.

The V gene end was trimmed by 8 bases and the J gene end by 1 base; junction bases not matched to a gene: 6. CDR3 length: 14 residues. In germline, CDR1 is LNHNV, CDR2 YYDKDF (reference sequence). Individuals having autoimmune disease history or systemic immunosuppression were not enrolled. Some clones are missing from TCRdb's copy, which holds only in-frame ones; the method was immunoSEQ multiplex PCR. In the table there are tens of thousands of clones, approximately 91% of which are singletons. The specimen was CD4+ or CD8+ T cells sorted from blood, collected in a trial of the OX40 agonist ivuxolimab. The sequence derives from an adult with an advanced solid tumor such as melanoma, head and neck, liver or kidney cancer. V gene TRBV15 combines with J gene TRBJ2-3; 7 nucleotides align to TRBD2. The CDR3 sequence is CATQGGGGTDTQYF. Written as DNA, the CDR3 is TGTGCCACCCAGGGCGGGGGAGGCACAGATACGCAGTATTTT. Together with reference TRBV15 and TRBJ2-3, the CDR3 gives the full variable domain: DAMVIQNPRYQVTQFGKPVTLSCSQTLNHNVMYWYQQKSSQAPKLLFHYYDKDFNNEADTPDNFQSRRPNTSFCFLDIRSPGLGDTAMYLCATQGGGGTDTQYFGPGTRLTVL.